This TCR beta chain was sequenced in a study of blood T cell repertoires in COVID-19. Overall study: Samples representing acute and convalescent COVID-19 were sourced from the United States, Italy and Spain. The cDNA or gDNA used as material had been derived from T cells, B-cell-depleted T cells, or PBMCs.

The CDR3 has 13 residues. Germline V gene data show CDR1 as SGHRS and CDR2 as YFSETQ. Between the trimmed V and J ends, which lost 2 bases and 4 bases, there was a span of 9 bases. In the authors' workflow: Estimated nucleated cell counts came from reference gene primer amplification. Method: immunoSEQ multiplex PCR; TCRdb's copy keeps in-frame clones and lacks some. The V and J calls and clone size are taken from that table; D and trimming were inferred from the DNA. The sample holds more than 200,000 clones, around four fifths seen once. The source material was peripheral blood. The receptor's source is a man between 60 and 75 years old with acute or convalescent COVID-19. The chain carries TRBV5-1 and TRBJ1-1; TRBD1 might be the D (5 bases). The DNA for the CDR3 is TGCGCCAGCAGCTTCTCGCAGGGCACTGAAGCTTTCTTT. Encoded protein: CASSFSQGTEAFF.